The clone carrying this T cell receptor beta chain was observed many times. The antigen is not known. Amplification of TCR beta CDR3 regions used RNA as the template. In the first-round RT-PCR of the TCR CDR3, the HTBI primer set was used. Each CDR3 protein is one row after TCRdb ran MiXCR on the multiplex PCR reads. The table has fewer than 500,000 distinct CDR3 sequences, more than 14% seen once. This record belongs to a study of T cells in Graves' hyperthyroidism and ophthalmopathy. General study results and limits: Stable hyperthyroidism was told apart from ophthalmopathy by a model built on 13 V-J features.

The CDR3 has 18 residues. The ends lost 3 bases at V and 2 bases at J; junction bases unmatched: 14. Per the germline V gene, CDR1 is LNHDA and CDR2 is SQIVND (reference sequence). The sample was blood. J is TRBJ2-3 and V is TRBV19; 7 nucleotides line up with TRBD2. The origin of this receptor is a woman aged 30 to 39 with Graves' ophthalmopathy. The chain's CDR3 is CASSIRSRDYDHTDTQYF. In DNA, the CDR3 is TGTGCCAGTAGTATTAGGAGCCGGGACTACGATCACACAGATACGCAGTATTTT. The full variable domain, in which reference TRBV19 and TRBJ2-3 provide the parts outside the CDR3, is DGGITQSPKYLFRKEGQNVTLSCEQNLNHDAMYWYRQDPGQGLRLIYYSQIVNDFQKGDIAEGYSVSREKKESFPLTVTSAQKNPTAFYLCASSIRSRDYDHTDTQYFGPGTRLTVL.